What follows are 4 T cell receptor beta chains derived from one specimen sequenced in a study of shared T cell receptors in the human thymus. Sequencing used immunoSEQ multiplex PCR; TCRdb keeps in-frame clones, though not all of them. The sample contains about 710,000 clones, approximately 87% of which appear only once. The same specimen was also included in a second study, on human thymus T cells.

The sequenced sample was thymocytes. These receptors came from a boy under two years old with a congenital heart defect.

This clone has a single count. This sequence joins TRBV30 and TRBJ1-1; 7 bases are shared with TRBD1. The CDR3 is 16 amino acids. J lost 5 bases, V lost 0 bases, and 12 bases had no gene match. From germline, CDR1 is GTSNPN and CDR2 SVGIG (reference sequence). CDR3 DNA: TGTGCCTGGAGTGTAGTCGGGACAGTGGAGAAGACTGAAGCTTTCTTT. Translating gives CAWSVVGTVEKTEAFF.

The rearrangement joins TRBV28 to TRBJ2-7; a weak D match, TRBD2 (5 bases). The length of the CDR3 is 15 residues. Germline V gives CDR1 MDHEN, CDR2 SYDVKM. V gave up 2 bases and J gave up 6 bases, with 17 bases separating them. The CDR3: CASSLRRGMDSEQYF. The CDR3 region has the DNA TGTGCCAGCAGTTTACGCCGGGGAATGGATTCCGAGCAGTACTTC.

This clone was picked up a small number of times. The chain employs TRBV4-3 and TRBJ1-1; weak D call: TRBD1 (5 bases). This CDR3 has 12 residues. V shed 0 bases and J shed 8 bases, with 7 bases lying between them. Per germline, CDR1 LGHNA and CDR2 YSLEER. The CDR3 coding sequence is TGCGCCAGCAGCCAAGATGCAGGGGAAGCTTTCTTT. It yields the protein CASSQDAGEAFF.

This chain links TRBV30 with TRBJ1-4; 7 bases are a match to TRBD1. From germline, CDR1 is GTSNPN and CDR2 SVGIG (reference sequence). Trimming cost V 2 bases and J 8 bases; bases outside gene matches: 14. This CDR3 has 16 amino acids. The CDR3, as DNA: TGTGCCTGGAGTTCCGCTAACGACAGGGTTGGGGAAAAACTGTTTTTT. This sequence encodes CAWSSANDRVGEKLFF.